This entry describes one TCR beta chain. The record originates from a study of CD8 T cells in Susac syndrome. Germline V lookup: CDR1 SQVTM, CDR2 ANQGSEA. The CDR3 contains 14 residues. The V and J ends lost 0 bases and 2 bases respectively, with 8 bases between them. The RNA input was roughly 0.45 to 1 ug, and it was reverse transcribed with random hexamers. Multiplex PCR with immunoSEQ amplified the TCR beta CDR3 across 54 Vbeta and 13 Jbeta. In TCRdb, the immunoSEQ multiplex PCR reads were re-called with MiXCR into one record per CDR3 protein. In the table there are roughly 120,000 distinct CDR3 sequences, roughly 97% of which are singletons.

Sequenced material: CD4+ T cells from PBMCs. This TCR derives from a human donor in good health. The rearrangement joins TRBV29-1 to TRBJ1-3; tentatively, D is TRBD1 (5 bases). The CDR3 DNA reads TGCAGCGTTGAAGAATGGGGGACTGGAAACACCATATATTTT. Translation gives CSVEEWGTGNTIYF.